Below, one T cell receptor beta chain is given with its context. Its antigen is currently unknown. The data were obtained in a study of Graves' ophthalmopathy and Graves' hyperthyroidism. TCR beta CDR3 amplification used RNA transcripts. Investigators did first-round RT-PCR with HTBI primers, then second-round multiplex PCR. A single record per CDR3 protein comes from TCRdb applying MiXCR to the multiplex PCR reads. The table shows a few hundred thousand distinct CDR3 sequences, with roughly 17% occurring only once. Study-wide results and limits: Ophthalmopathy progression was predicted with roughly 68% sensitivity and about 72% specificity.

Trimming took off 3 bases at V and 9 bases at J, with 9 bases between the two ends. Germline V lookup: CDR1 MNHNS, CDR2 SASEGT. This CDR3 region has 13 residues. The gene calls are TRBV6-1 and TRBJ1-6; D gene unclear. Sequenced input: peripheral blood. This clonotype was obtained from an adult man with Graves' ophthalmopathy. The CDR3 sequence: CASSDEGGSPLHF. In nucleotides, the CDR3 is TGTGCCAGCAGTGATGAGGGTGGTTCACCCCTCCACTTT.